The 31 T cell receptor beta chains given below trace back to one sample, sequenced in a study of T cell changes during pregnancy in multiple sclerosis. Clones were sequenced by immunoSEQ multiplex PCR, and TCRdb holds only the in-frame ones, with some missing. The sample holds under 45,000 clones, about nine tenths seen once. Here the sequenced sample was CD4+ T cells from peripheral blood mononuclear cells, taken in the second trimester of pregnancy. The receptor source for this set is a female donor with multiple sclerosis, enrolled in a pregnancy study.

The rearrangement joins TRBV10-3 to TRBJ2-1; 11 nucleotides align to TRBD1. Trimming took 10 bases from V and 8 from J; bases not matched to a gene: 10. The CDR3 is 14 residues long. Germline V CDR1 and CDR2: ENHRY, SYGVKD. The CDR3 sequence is CATTSGQGADEQFF. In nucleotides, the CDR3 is TGTGCCACCACGAGCGGACAGGGGGCCGATGAGCAGTTCTTC.

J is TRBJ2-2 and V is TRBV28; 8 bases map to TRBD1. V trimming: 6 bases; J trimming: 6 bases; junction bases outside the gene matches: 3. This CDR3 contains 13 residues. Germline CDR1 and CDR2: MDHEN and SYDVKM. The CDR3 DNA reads TGTGCCAGCAGCTCACAGGGGGCCGGGGAGCTGTTTTTT. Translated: CASSSQGAGELFF.

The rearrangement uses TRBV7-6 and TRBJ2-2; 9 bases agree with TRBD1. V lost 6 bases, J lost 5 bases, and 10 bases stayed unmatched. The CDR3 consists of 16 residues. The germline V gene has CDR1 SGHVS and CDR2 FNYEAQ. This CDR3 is CASSSIVGTGTGELFF. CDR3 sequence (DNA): TGTGCCAGCAGTTCCATAGTCGGGACAGGGACCGGGGAGCTGTTTTTT. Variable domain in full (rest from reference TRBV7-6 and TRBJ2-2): GAGVSQSPRYKVTKRGQDVALRCDPISGHVSLYWYRQALGQGPEFLTYFNYEAQQDKSGLPNDRFSAERPEGSISTLTIQRTEQRDSAMYRCASSSIVGTGTGELFFGEGSRLTVL.

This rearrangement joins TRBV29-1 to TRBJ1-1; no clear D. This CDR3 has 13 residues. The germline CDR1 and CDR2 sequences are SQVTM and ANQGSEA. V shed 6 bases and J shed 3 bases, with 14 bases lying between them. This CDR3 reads CSVHGFLDTEAFF. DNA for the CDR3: TGCAGCGTCCACGGGTTTCTGGACACTGAAGCTTTCTTT. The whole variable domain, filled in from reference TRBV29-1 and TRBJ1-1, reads SAVISQKPSRDICQRGTSLTIQCQVDSQVTMMFWYRQQPGQSLTLIATANQGSEATYESGFVIDKFPISRPNLTFSTLTVSNMSPEDSSIYLCSVHGFLDTEAFFGQGTRLTVV.

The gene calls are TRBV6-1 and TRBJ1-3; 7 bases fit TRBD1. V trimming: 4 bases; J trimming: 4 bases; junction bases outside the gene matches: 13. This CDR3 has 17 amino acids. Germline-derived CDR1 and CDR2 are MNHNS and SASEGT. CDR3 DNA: TGTGCCAGCAGTGGGCCCCGAGGGGGCCTATCGGGAAACACCATATATTTT. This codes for CASSGPRGGLSGNTIYF.

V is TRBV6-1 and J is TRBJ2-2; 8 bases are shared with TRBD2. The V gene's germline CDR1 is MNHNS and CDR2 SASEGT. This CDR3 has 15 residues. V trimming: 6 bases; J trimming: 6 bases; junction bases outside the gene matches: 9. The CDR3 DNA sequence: TGTGCCAGCAGCGACTTAGCGGGAAATGCCGGGGAGCTGTTTTTT. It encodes CASSDLAGNAGELFF.

The CDR3 protein is CASNQDTGELFF. DNA for the CDR3: TGTGCCAGCAACCAGGATACCGGGGAGCTGTTTTTT. The V call is TRBV6-1, the J call TRBJ2-2; D call uncertain. V was trimmed by 7 bases and J by 5 bases, leaving 8 bases between them. The CDR3 extends over 12 amino acids. Germline-derived CDR1 and CDR2 are MNHNS and SASEGT.

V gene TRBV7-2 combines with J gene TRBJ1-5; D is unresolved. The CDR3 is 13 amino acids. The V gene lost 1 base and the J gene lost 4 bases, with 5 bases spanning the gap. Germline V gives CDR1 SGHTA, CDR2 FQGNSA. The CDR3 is CASSLGPNQPQHF. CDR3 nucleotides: TGTGCCAGCAGCTTAGGGCCTAATCAGCCCCAGCATTTT.

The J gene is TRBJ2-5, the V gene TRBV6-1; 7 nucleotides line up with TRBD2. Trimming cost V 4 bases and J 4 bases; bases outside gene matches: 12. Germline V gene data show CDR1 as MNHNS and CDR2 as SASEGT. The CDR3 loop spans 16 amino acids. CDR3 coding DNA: TGTGCCAGCAGTGCATTACCGGGACTATTTTCAGAGACCCAGTACTTC. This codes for CASSALPGLFSETQYF.

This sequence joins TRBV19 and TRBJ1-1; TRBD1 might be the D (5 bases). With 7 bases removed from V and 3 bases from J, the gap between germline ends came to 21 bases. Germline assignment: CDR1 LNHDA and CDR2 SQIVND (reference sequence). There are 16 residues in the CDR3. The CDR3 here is CASTPRGRRRDTEAFF. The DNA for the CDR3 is TGTGCCAGTACCCCAAGGGGACGCCGGAGGGACACTGAAGCTTTCTTT.

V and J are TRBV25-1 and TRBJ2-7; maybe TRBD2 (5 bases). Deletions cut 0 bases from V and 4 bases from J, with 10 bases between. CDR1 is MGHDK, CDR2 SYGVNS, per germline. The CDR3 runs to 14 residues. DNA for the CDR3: TGTGCCAGCAGTGAATATAAGGGAGCGTACGAGCAGTACTTC. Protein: CASSEYKGAYEQYF.

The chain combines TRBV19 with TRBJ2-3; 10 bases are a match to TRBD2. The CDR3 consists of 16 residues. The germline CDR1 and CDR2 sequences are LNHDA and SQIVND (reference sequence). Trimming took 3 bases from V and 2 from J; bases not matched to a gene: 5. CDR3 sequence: CASSITSGTTTDTQYF. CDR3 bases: TGTGCCAGTAGTATCACTAGCGGGACGACCACAGATACGCAGTATTTT.

This chain's CDR3 is CASSPYRVPEAFF. In nucleotides, the CDR3 is TGTGCCAGCAGCCCGTACAGAGTTCCTGAAGCTTTCTTT. The V gene is TRBV28, the J gene TRBJ1-1; unclear D gene. V lost 6 bases to trimming and J lost 6 bases, with 14 bases between them. The CDR3 runs to 13 residues. From germline, CDR1 is MDHEN and CDR2 SYDVKM.

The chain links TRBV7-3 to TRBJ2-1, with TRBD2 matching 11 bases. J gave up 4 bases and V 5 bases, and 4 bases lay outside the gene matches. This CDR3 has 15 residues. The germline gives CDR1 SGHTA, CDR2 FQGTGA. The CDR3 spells CASSLSGRAYNEQFF. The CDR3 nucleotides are TGTGCCAGCAGCCTTAGCGGGAGGGCTTACAATGAGCAGTTCTTC.

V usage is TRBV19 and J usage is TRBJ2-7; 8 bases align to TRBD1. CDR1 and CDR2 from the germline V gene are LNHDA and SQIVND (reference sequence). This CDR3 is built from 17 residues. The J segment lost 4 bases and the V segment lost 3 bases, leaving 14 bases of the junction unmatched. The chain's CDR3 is CASSIKRGTGKAYEQYF. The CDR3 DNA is TGTGCCAGTAGTATCAAAAGGGGGACAGGAAAGGCGTACGAGCAGTACTTC.

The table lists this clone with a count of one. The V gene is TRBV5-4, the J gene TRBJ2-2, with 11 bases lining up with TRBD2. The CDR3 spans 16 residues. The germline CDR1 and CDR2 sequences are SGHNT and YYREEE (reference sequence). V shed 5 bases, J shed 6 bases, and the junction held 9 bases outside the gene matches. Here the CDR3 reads CASREIAGGPSGELFF. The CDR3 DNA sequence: TGTGCCAGCAGGGAAATAGCGGGAGGGCCTTCCGGGGAGCTGTTTTTT.

DNA for the CDR3: TGCGCCAGCAGCCAAGATTTCAGGGTCACTGAAGCTTTCTTT. Its translation is CASSQDFRVTEAFF. This chain links TRBV4-3 with TRBJ1-1; TRBD1 is a possible D gene (5 bases). Germline V gene lookup returns CDR1 LGHNA and CDR2 YSLEER. V lost 0 bases and J 4 bases, leaving 9 bases between the germline ends. CDR3 length: 14 residues.

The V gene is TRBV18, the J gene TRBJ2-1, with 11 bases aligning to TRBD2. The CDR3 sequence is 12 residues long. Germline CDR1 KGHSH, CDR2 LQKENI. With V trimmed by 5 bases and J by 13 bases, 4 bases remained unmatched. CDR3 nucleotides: TGTGCCAGCTCATCACTAGCGGGAGTACAGTTCTTC. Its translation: CASSSLAGVQFF.

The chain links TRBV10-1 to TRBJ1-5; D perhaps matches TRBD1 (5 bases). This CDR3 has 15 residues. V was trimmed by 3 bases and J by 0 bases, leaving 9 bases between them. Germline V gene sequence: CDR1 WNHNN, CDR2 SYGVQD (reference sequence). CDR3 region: CASSDPGHSNQPQHF. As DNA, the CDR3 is TGCGCCAGCAGTGATCCAGGACATAGCAATCAGCCCCAGCATTTT.

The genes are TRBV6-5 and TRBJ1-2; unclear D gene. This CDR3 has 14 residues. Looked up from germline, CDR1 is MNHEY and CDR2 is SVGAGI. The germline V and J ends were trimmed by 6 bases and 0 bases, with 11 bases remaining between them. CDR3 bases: TGTGCCAGCAGGCACCGGGAGACTAACTATGGCTACACCTTC. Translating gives CASRHRETNYGYTF.

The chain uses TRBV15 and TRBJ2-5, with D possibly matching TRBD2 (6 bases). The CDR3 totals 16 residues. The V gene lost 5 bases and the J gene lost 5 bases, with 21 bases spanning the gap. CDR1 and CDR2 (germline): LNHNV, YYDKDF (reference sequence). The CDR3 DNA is TGTGCCACCAGCCGCCCCGGGGAAGGGAGGAAGGAGACCCAGTACTTC. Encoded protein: CATSRPGEGRKETQYF. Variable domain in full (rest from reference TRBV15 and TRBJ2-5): DAMVIQNPRYQVTQFGKPVTLSCSQTLNHNVMYWYQQKSSQAPKLLFHYYDKDFNNEADTPDNFQSRRPNTSFCFLDIRSPGLGDTAMYLCATSRPGEGRKETQYFGPGTRLLVL.

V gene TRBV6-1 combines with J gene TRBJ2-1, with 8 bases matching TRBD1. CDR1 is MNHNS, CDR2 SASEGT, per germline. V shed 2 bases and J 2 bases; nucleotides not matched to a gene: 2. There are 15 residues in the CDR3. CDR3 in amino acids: CASSESGGPYNEQFF. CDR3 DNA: TGTGCCAGCAGTGAATCAGGGGGCCCCTACAATGAGCAGTTCTTC.

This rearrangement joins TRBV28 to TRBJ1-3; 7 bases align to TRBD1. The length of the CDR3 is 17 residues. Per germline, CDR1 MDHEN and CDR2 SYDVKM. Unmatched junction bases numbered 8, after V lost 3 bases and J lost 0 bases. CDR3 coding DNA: TGTGCCAGCAGTTTGAATCTAAGACAGGGCTCTGGAAACACCATATATTTT. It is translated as CASSLNLRQGSGNTIYF.

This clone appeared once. The CDR3 DNA follows: TGTGCCAGCAGCCATCGGACAGGGGGGGGAACTGAAGCTTTCTTT. Amino acids: CASSHRTGGGTEAFF. This rearrangement joins TRBV14 to TRBJ1-1; the match to TRBD1 covers 10 bases. The CDR3 covers 15 residues. Germline values: CDR1 SGHDN, CDR2 FVKESK. J gave up 5 bases and V 3 bases, and 6 bases lay outside the gene matches.

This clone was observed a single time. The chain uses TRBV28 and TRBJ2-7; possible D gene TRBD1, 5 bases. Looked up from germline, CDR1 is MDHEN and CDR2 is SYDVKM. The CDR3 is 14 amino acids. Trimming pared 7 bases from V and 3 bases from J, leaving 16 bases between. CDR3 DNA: TGTGCCAGCAACCGTCCCCGGACAAACTACGAGCAGTACTTC. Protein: CASNRPRTNYEQYF.

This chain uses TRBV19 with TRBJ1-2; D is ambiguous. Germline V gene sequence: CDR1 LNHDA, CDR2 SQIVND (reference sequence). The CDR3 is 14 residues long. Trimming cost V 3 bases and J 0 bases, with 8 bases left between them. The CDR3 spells CASSMSGANYGYTF. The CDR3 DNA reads TGTGCCAGTAGTATGTCGGGAGCTAACTATGGCTACACCTTC.

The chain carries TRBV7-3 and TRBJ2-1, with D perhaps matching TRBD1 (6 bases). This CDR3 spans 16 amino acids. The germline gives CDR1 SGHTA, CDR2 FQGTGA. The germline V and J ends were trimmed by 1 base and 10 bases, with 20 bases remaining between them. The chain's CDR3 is CASSLNPGSRGTEQFF. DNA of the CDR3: TGTGCCAGCAGCTTAAATCCAGGGAGTAGGGGGACAGAGCAGTTCTTC. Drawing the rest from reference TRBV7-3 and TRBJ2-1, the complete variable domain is GAGVSQTPSNKVTEKGKYVELRCDPISGHTALYWYRQSLGQGPEFLIYFQGTGAADDSGLPNDRFFAVRPEGSVSTLKIQRTERGDSAVYLCASSLNPGSRGTEQFFGPGTRLTVL.

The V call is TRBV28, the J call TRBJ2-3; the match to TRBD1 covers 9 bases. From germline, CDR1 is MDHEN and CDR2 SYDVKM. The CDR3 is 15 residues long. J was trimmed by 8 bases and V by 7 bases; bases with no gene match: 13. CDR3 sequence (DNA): TGTGCCAGCACTTACCGGGACAGGGCATATTTTACGCAGTATTTT. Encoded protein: CASTYRDRAYFTQYF.

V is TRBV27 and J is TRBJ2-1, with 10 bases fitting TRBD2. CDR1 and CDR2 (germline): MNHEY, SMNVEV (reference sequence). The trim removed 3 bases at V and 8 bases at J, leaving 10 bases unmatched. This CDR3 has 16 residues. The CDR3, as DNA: TGTGCCAGCAGTTTCTTTGGCGCTAGCGGGAGTTATGAGCAGTTCTTC. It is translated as CASSFFGASGSYEQFF.

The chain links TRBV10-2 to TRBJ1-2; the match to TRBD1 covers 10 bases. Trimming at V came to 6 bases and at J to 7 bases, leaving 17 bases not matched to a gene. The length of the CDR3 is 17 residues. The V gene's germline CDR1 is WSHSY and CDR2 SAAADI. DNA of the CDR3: TGCGCCAGCAGGGACCACACCCCAGGACAGGGGGTACGTGGCTACACCTTC. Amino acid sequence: CASRDHTPGQGVRGYTF.

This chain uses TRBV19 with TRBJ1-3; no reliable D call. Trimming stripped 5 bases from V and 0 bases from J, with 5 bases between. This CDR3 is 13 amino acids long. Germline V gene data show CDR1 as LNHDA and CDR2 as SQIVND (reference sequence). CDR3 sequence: CASSPGSGNTIYF. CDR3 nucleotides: TGTGCCAGTAGTCCCGGCTCTGGAAACACCATATATTTT.